The sequence of this TCR beta chain was determined in a study of blood T cell repertoires in COVID-19. Study-level information: Whether acute or convalescent, the COVID-19 samples came from the United States, Italy and Spain. The analysed material was cDNA or gDNA that came from T cells, B-cell-depleted T cells, or PBMCs.

A Seattle source enrolled patients during active infection and followed them longitudinally. V was clipped by 2 bases and J by 4 bases, with 9 bases between them. This CDR3 contains 14 residues. Germline V lookup: CDR1 SEHNR, CDR2 FQNEAQ (reference sequence). Per the study methods: From reference gene primer amplification, estimates of nucleated cell counts were derived. This table comes from immunoSEQ multiplex PCR, and its TCRdb copy is limited to in-frame clones, with some not included. V, J and clone size were drawn from that table, and D and trimming were deduced from the DNA. The sample records about 55,000 clones, approximately 90% being singletons.

The sequencing input was peripheral blood. This receptor was identified in a man in his forties or fifties with COVID-19, enrolled during active disease. J is TRBJ1-5 and V is TRBV7-9, with D maybe TRBD1 (5 bases). CDR3 in DNA: TGTGCCAGCAGCTTAATCGGGGGAAATCAGCCCCAGCATTTT. Amino acids: CASSLIGGNQPQHF.